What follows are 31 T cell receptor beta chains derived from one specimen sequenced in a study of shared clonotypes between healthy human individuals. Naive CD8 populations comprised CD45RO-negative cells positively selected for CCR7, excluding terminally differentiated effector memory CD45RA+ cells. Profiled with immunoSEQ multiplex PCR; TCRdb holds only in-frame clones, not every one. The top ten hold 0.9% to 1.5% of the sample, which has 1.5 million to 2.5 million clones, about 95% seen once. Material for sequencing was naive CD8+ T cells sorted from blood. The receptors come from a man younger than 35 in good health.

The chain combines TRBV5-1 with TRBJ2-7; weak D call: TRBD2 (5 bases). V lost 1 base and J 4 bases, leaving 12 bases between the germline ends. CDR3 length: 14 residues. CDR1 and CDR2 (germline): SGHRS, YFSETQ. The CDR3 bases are TGCGCCAGCAGCTTGCGAATTGGGGAGTACGAGCAGTACTTC. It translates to CASSLRIGEYEQYF.

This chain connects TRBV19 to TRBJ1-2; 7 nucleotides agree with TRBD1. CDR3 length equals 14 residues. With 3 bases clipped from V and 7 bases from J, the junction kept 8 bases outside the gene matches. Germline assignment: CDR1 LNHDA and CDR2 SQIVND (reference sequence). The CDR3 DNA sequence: TGTGCCAGTAGTATGCTTGGGACAGACGGTGGCTACACCTTC. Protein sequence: CASSMLGTDGGYTF.

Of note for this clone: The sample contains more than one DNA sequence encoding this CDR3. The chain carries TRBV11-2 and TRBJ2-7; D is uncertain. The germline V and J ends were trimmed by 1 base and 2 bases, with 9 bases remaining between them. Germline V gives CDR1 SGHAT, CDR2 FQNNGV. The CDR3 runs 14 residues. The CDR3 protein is CASSLGSSAYEQYF. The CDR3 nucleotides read TGTGCCAGCAGCTTAGGCAGTTCCGCCTACGAGCAGTACTTC.

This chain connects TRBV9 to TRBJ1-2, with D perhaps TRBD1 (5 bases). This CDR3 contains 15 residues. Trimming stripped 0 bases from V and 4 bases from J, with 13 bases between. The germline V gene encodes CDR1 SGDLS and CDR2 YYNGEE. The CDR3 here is CASSVAWDDAYGYTF. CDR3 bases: TGTGCCAGCAGCGTAGCTTGGGACGACGCCTATGGCTACACCTTC.

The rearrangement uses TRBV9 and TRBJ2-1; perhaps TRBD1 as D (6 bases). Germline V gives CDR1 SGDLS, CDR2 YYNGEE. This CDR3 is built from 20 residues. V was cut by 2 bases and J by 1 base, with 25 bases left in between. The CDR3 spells CASSVNVGAQGGDSYNEQFF. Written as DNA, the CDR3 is TGTGCCAGCAGCGTCAATGTGGGGGCCCAGGGTGGGGATTCCTACAATGAGCAGTTCTTC.

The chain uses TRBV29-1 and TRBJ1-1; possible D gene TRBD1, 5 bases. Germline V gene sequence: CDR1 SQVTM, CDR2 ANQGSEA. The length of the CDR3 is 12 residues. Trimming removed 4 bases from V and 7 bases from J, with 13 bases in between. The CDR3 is CSVVGAGSEAFF. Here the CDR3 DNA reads TGCAGCGTTGTTGGAGCAGGGAGTGAAGCTTTCTTT. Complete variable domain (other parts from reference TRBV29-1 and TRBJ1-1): SAVISQKPSRDICQRGTSLTIQCQVDSQVTMMFWYRQQPGQSLTLIATANQGSEATYESGFVIDKFPISRPNLTFSTLTVSNMSPEDSSIYLCSVVGAGSEAFFGQGTRLTVV.

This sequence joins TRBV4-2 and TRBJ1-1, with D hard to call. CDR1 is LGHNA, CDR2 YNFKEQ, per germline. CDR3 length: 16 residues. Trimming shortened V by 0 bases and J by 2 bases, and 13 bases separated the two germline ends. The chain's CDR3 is CASSQELSQVNTEAFF. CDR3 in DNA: TGTGCCAGCAGCCAAGAACTTAGTCAGGTAAACACTGAAGCTTTCTTT.

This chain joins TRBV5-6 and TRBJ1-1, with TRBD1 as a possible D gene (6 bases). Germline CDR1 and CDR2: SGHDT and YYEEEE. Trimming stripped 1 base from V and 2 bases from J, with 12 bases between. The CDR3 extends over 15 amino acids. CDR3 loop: CASSLSLGGNTEAFF. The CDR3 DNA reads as TGTGCCAGCAGCTTGAGTTTAGGGGGAAACACTGAAGCTTTCTTT.

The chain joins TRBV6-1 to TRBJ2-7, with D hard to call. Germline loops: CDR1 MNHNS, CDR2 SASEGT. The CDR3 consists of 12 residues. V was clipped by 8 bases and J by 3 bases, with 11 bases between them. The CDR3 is CASCRGLYEQYF. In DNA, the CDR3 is TGTGCCAGCTGTCGAGGTCTCTACGAGCAGTACTTC.

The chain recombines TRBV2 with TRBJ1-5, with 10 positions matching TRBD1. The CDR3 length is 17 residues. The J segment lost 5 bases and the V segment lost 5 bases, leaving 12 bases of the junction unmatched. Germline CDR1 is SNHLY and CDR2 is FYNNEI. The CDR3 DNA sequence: TGTGCCAGCAGTACCAGTCCGGGACAGGGGTTCGATCAGCCCCAGCATTTT. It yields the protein CASSTSPGQGFDQPQHF. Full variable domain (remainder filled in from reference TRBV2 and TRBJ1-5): EPEVTQTPSHQVTQMGQEVILRCVPISNHLYFYWYRQILGQKVEFLVSFYNNEISEKSEIFDDQFSVERPDGSNFTLKIRSTKLEDSAMYFCASSTSPGQGFDQPQHFGDGTRLSIL.

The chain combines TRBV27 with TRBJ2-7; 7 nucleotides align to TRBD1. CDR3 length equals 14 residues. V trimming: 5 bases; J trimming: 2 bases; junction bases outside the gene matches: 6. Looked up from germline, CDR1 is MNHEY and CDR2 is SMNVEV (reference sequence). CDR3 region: CASSIVQGAYEQYF. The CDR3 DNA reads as TGTGCCAGCAGTATCGTTCAGGGGGCCTACGAGCAGTACTTC.

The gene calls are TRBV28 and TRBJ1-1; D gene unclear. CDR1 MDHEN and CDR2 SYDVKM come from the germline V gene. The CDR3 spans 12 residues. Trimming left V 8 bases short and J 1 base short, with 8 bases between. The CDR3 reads CASCWSNTEAFF. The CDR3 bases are TGTGCCAGCTGCTGGTCGAACACTGAAGCTTTCTTT.

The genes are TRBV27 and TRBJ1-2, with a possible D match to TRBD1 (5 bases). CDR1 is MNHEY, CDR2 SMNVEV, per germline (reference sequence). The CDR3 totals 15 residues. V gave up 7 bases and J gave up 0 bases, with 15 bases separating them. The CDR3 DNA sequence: TGTGCCAGCACGTCTTACGGGGGGGCTAACTATGGCTACACCTTC. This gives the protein CASTSYGGANYGYTF.

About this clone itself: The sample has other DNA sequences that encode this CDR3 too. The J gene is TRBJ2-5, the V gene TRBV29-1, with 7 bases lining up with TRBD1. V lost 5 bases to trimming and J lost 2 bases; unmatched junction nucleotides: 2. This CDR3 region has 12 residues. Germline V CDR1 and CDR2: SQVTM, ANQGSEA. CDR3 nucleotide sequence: TGCAGCGTTTTGACAGGGCAAGAGACCCAGTACTTC. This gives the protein CSVLTGQETQYF. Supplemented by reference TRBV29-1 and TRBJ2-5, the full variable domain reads SAVISQKPSRDICQRGTSLTIQCQVDSQVTMMFWYRQQPGQSLTLIATANQGSEATYESGFVIDKFPISRPNLTFSTLTVSNMSPEDSSIYLCSVLTGQETQYFGPGTRLLVL.

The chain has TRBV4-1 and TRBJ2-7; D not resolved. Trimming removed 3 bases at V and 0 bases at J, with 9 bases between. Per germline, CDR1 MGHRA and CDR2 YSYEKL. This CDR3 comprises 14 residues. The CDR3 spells CASSHPDDSYEQYF. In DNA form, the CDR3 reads TGCGCCAGCAGCCATCCGGATGACTCCTACGAGCAGTACTTC.

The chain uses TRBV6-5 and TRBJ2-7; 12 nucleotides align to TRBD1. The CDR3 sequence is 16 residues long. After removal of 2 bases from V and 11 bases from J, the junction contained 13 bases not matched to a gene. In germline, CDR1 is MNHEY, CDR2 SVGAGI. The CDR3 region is CASSYGSEGTGGAKYF. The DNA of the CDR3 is TGTGCCAGCAGTTACGGTTCTGAAGGGACAGGGGGCGCGAAGTACTTC.

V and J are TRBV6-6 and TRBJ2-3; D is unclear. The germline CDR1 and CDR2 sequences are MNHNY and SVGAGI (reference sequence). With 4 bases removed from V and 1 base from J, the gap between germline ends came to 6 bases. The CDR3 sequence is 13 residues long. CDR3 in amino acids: CASSLSGTDTQYF. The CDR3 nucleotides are TGTGCCAGCAGTTTGTCAGGCACAGATACGCAGTATTTT.

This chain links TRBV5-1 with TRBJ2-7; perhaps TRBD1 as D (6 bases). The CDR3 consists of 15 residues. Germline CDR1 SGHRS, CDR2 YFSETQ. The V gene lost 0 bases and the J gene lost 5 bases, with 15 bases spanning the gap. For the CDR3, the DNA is TGCGCCAGCAGCTTGGATGACAGGACGCTTGACGAGCAGTACTTC. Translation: CASSLDDRTLDEQYF.

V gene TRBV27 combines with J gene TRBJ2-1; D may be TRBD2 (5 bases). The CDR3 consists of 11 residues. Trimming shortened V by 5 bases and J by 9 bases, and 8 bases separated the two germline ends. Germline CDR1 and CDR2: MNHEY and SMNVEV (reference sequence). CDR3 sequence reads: CASSQGSEQFF. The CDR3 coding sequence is TGTGCCAGCAGTCAAGGGAGTGAGCAGTTCTTC.

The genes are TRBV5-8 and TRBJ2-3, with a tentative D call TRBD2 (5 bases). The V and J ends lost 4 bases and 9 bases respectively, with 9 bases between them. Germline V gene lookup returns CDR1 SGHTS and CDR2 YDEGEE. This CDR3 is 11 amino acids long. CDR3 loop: CASSPADTQYF. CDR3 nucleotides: TGTGCCAGCAGCCCAGCGGACACGCAGTATTTT.

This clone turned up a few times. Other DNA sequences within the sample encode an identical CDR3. The CDR3 DNA sequence: TGCGCCAGCAGCTTGGCAAGCGGGGCTTACAATGAGCAGTTCTTC. Its protein product is CASSLASGAYNEQFF. The V call is TRBV5-1, the J call TRBJ2-1, with 7 positions matching TRBD2. V lost 0 bases to trimming and J lost 4 bases; unmatched junction nucleotides: 4. CDR1 is SGHRS and CDR2 is YFSETQ in the germline V gene. The CDR3 extends over 15 amino acids.

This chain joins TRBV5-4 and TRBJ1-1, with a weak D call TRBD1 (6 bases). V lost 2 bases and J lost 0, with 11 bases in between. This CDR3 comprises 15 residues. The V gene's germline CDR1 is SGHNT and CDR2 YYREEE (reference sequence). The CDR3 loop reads CASSFHPGVNTEAFF. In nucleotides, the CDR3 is TGTGCCAGCAGCTTTCATCCAGGGGTGAACACTGAAGCTTTCTTT.

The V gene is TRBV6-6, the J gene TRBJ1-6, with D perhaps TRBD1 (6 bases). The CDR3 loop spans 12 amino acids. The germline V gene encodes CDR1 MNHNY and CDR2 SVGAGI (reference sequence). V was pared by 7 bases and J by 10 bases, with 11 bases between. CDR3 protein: CASNTGSSPLHF. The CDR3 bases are TGTGCCAGCAATACAGGGAGCTCACCCCTCCACTTT.

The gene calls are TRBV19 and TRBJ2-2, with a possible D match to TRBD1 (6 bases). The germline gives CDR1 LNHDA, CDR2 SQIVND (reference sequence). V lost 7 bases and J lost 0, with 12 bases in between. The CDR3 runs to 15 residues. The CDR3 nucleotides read TGTGCCAGTACGGGGTGGGACACGAACACCGGGGAGCTGTTTTTT. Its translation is CASTGWDTNTGELFF.

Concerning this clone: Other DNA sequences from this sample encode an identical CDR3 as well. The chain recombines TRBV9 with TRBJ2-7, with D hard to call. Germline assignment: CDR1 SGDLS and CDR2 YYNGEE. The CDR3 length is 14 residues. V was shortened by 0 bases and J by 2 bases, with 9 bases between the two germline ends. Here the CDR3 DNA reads TGTGCCAGCAGCGTAGGAGGATCTGCCTACGAGCAGTACTTC. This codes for CASSVGGSAYEQYF.

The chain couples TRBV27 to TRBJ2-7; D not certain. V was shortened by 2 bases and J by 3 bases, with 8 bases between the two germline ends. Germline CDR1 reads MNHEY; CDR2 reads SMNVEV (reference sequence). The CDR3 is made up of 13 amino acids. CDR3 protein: CASSLRQYYEQYF. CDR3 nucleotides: TGTGCCAGCAGTTTACGGCAGTACTACGAGCAGTACTTC.

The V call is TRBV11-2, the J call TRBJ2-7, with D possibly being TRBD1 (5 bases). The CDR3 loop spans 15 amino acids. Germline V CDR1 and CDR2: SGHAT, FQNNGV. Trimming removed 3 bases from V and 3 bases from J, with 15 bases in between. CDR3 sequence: CASSFGPRAGYEQYF. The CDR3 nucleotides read TGTGCCAGCAGCTTCGGGCCCAGGGCCGGCTACGAGCAGTACTTC. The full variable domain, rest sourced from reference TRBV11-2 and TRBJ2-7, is EAGVAQSPRYKIIEKRQSVAFWCNPISGHATLYWYQQILGQGPKLLIQFQNNGVVDDSQLPKDRFSAERLKGVDSTLKIQPAKLEDSAVYLCASSFGPRAGYEQYFGPGTRLTVT.

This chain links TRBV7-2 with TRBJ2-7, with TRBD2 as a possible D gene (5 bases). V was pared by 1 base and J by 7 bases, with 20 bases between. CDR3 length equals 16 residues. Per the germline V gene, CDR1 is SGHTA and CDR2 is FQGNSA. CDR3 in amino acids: CASSLVGSARGDEQYF. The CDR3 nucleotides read TGTGCCAGCAGCTTAGTGGGTAGCGCCAGAGGAGATGAGCAGTACTTC.

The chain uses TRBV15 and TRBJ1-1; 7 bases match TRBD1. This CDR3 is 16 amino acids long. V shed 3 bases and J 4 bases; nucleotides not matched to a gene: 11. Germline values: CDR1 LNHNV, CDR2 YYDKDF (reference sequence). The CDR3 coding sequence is TGTGCCACCAGCAGGGAAAGCACAGGGGTAGGCACTGAAGCTTTCTTT. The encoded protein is CATSRESTGVGTEAFF.

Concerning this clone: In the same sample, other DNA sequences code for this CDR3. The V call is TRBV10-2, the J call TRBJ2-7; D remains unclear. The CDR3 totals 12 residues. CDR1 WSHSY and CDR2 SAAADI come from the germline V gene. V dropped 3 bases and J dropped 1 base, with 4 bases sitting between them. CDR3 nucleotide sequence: TGCGCCAGCAGTGACTCGTCCTACGAGCAGTACTTC. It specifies CASSDSSYEQYF.

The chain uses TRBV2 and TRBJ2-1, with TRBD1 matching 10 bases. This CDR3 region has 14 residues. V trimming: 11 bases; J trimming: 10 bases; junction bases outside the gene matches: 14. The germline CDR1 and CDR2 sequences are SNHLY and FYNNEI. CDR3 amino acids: CAGNPGQGFREQFF. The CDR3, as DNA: TGTGCCGGTAACCCGGGACAGGGGTTCAGGGAGCAGTTCTTC. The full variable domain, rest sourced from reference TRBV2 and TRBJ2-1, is EPEVTQTPSHQVTQMGQEVILRCVPISNHLYFYWYRQILGQKVEFLVSFYNNEISEKSEIFDDQFSVERPDGSNFTLKIRSTKLEDSAMYFCAGNPGQGFREQFFGPGTRLTVL.